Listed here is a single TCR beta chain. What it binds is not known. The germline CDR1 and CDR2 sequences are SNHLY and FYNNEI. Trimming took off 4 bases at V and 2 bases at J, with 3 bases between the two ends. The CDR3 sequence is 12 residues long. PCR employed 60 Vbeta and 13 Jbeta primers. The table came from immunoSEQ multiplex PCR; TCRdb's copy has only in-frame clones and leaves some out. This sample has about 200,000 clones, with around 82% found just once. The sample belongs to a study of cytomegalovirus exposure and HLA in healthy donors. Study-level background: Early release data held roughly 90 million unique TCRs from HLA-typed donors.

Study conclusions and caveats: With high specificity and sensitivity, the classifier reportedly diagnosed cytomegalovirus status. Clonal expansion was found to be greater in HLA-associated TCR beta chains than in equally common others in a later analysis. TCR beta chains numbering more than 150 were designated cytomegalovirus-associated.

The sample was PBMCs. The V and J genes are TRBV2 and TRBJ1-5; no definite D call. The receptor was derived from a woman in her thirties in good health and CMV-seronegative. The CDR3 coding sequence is TGTGCCAGCAGTGGAGGCAATCAGCCCCAGCATTTT. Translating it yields CASSGGNQPQHF.